Listed here are 27 T cell receptor beta chains from one sample, sequenced in a study of CD8 T cells in Susac syndrome. The RNA, about 0.5 to 1 ug, was put through reverse transcription using random hexamers. TCRdb processed the immunoSEQ multiplex PCR reads anew with MiXCR; each CDR3 protein has one entry. In the table there are under 150,000 distinct CDR3 sequences, roughly 94% of which are singletons. The sequencing sample was made of CD8+ T cells from PBMCs. The receptors were gathered from a human donor in good health.

The V and J genes are TRBV4-1 and TRBJ2-7, with a weak D call TRBD2 (5 bases). From germline, CDR1 is MGHRA and CDR2 YSYEKL. The CDR3 contains 13 residues. Between the trimmed V and J ends, which lost 1 base and 3 bases, there was a span of 7 bases. The CDR3 region has the DNA TGCGCCAGCAGCCAAGCGAGGGACTACGAGCAGTACTTC. Its translation is CASSQARDYEQYF.

This clonotype was detected only once. This chain links TRBV9 with TRBJ2-5; TRBD1 matches at 7 bases. J gave up 4 bases and V 2 bases, and 2 bases lay outside the gene matches. The germline V gene has CDR1 SGDLS and CDR2 YYNGEE. The CDR3 spans 13 residues. In DNA, the CDR3 is TGTGCCAGCAGCGTCGCAGGGGGAGAGACCCAGTACTTC. Its protein is CASSVAGGETQYF. Full variable domain (remainder filled in from reference TRBV9 and TRBJ2-5): DSGVTQTPKHLITATGQRVTLRCSPRSGDLSVYWYQQSLDQGLQFLIQYYNGEERAKGNILERFSAQQFPDLHSELNLSSLELGDSALYFCASSVAGGETQYFGPGTRLLVL.

The V call is TRBV29-1, the J call TRBJ2-2, with unresolved D. CDR3 length: 13 residues. The V and J ends lost 3 bases and 6 bases respectively, with 11 bases between them. Germline CDR1 and CDR2: SQVTM and ANQGSEA. For the CDR3, the DNA is TGCAGCGTTGACGAGGTTGGTTCCGGGGAGCTGTTTTTT. This gives the protein CSVDEVGSGELFF.

A single count supports this clonotype. CDR3 protein: CASSPGQGLYEQFF. The CDR3 DNA reads TGCGCCAGCAGCCCGGGACAGGGGCTGTATGAGCAGTTCTTC. The chain links TRBV5-1 to TRBJ2-1, with 10 positions matching TRBD1. Germline CDR1 and CDR2: SGHRS and YFSETQ. The CDR3 is made up of 14 amino acids. V shed 4 bases, J shed 8 bases, and the junction held 6 bases outside the gene matches.

The chain has TRBV3-1 and TRBJ2-7, with 7 bases matching TRBD1. Germline lookup yields CDR1 LGHDT and CDR2 YNNKEL (reference sequence). Unmatched junction bases numbered 5, after V lost 1 base and J lost 2 bases. The CDR3 extends over 15 amino acids. The chain's CDR3 is CASSQALGQAYEQYF. The CDR3 nucleotides are TGTGCCAGCAGCCAAGCCCTCGGACAGGCCTACGAGCAGTACTTC.

CDR3 DNA sequence: TGTGCCAGCAATAACGGGGAGCGGGGTACCTACGAGCAGTACTTC. Translating gives CASNNGERGTYEQYF. V usage is TRBV6-6 and J usage is TRBJ2-7, with 7 bases matching TRBD2. This CDR3 is built from 15 residues. Per the germline V gene, CDR1 is MNHNY and CDR2 is SVGAGI (reference sequence). After removal of 7 bases from V and 2 bases from J, the junction contained 11 bases not matched to a gene.

The chain recombines TRBV30 with TRBJ1-1, with D tentatively TRBD1 (5 bases). This CDR3 is 13 amino acids long. The germline V gene has CDR1 GTSNPN and CDR2 SVGIG (reference sequence). Trimming shortened V by 1 base and J by 5 bases, and 11 bases separated the two germline ends. The CDR3 DNA follows: TGTGCCTGGAGTGCTTTAGGGGCGACTGAAGCTTTCTTT. This translates into CAWSALGATEAFF.

CDR3 nucleotides: TGTGCCAGCAGCTTAGTGTCGGGGAACACTGAAGCTTTCTTT. Protein: CASSLVSGNTEAFF. The gene calls are TRBV11-1 and TRBJ1-1; D ambiguous. The CDR3 is 14 amino acids. With 1 base removed from V and 1 base from J, the gap between germline ends came to 7 bases. From germline, CDR1 is SGHAT and CDR2 FQDESV (reference sequence).

This rearrangement joins TRBV30 to TRBJ1-1; tentatively, D is TRBD1 (6 bases). The V end lost 3 bases, the J end lost 0 bases, and 11 bases lay between the germline ends. The CDR3 is made up of 14 amino acids. Germline assignment: CDR1 GTSNPN and CDR2 SVGIG (reference sequence). CDR3 DNA: TGTGCCTGGAGAGCGGACAGTATGAACACTGAAGCTTTCTTT. Its protein is CAWRADSMNTEAFF. The variable domain in full, completed from reference TRBV30 and TRBJ1-1, reads SQTIHQWPATLVQPVGSPLSLECTVEGTSNPNLYWYRQAAGRGLQLLFYSVGIGQISSEVPQNLSASRPQDRQFILSSKKLLLSDSGFYLCAWRADSMNTEAFFGQGTRLTVV.

Regarding this clonotype: One end of the junction fails to match germline, which may point to a read error. The chain couples TRBV27 to TRBJ2-7; D is unclear. The CDR3 has 13 amino acids. Per the germline V gene, CDR1 is MNHEY and CDR2 is SMNVEV (reference sequence). CDR3 protein: CASSFEGPYEQYF. In DNA form, the CDR3 reads TGTGCCAGCAGTTTTGAAGGACCCTACGAACAGTACTTC.

A few counts support this clonotype. The chain joins TRBV27 to TRBJ2-7, with 12 positions matching TRBD2. The CDR3 runs to 15 residues. Unmatched junction bases numbered 1, after V lost 3 bases and J lost 1 base. Germline V gene sequence: CDR1 MNHEY, CDR2 SMNVEV (reference sequence). The CDR3, as DNA: TGTGCCAGCAGTTTCGGACTAGCGGGATCCTACGAGCAGTACTTC. This encodes CASSFGLAGSYEQYF.

V gene TRBV20-1 combines with J gene TRBJ2-7, with 10 bases aligning to TRBD2. V trimming: 1 base; J trimming: 2 bases; junction bases outside the gene matches: 8. The V gene's germline CDR1 is DFQATT and CDR2 SNEGSKA (reference sequence). The CDR3 is 16 residues long. The CDR3, as DNA: TGCAGTGCTAGAGCGTCGACTAGCGGGTTCACCTACGAGCAGTACTTC. Translated: CSARASTSGFTYEQYF.

The chain uses TRBV7-9 and TRBJ2-3; D is undetermined. The CDR3 is 11 residues long. Germline-derived CDR1 and CDR2 are SEHNR and FQNEAQ (reference sequence). V lost 4 bases, J lost 4 bases, and 3 bases lay in between. The CDR3 spells CASSWSDTQYF. The CDR3 DNA is TGTGCCAGCAGCTGGTCAGATACGCAGTATTTT. The full variable domain, completed using reference TRBV7-9 and TRBJ2-3, is DTGVSQNPRHKITKRGQNVTFRCDPISEHNRLYWYRQTLGQGPEFLTYFQNEAQLEKSRLLSDRFSAERPKGSFSTLEIQRTEQGDSAMYLCASSWSDTQYFGPGTRLTVL.

The rearrangement joins TRBV29-1 to TRBJ1-2; D is perhaps TRBD1 (6 bases). Trimming shortened V by 3 bases and J by 5 bases, and 7 bases separated the two germline ends. CDR3 size: 11 residues. CDR1 is SQVTM and CDR2 is ANQGSEA in the germline V gene. CDR3 loop: CSVDTGYGYTF. The CDR3 DNA sequence: TGCAGCGTTGATACAGGGTATGGCTACACCTTC.

The CDR3 loop reads CASSSYITLSRQYF. CDR3 nucleotides: TGTGCCAGCAGTTCTTATATCACCCTTTCAAGGCAGTACTTC. The rearrangement joins TRBV27 to TRBJ2-4; no definite D call. The germline V gene encodes CDR1 MNHEY and CDR2 SMNVEV (reference sequence). V lost 4 bases to trimming and J lost 13 bases, with 20 bases between them. This CDR3 spans 14 amino acids.

This chain joins TRBV28 and TRBJ1-2; D is ambiguous. Trimming cost V 3 bases and J 8 bases, with 10 bases left between them. Germline lookup yields CDR1 MDHEN and CDR2 SYDVKM. This CDR3 contains 12 residues. CDR3 DNA sequence: TGTGCCAGCAGTTTTAGGCTGGACGGCTACACCTTC. It specifies CASSFRLDGYTF.

The genes are TRBV29-1 and TRBJ2-1; TRBD1 aligns across 8 bases. The germline CDR1 and CDR2 sequences are SQVTM and ANQGSEA. The CDR3 contains 10 residues. Unmatched junction bases numbered 7, after V lost 6 bases and J lost 15 bases. In DNA, the CDR3 is TGCAGCGTCGGGACAGGCAGGCTGTTCTTC. Amino acid sequence: CSVGTGRLFF.

The V gene is TRBV12-3 or TRBV12-4, the J gene TRBJ2-7; D is unclear. Deletions cut 3 bases from V and 2 bases from J, with 8 bases between. The CDR3 contains 13 residues. The CDR3 DNA follows: TGTGCCAGCAGTTTCAAGGGTCCCTACGAGCAGTACTTC. Translating it yields CASSFKGPYEQYF.

The chain has TRBV11-1 and TRBJ2-1; D assignment may be TRBD1 or TRBD2 (5 bases each). CDR1 is SGHAT and CDR2 is FQDESV in the germline V gene (reference sequence). V was clipped by 7 bases and J by 1 base, with 20 bases between them. This CDR3 has 17 amino acids. In nucleotides, the CDR3 is TGTGCCAGCACTCATTATTGGGGGAGTCCTTCCTACAATGAGCAGTTCTTC. This codes for CASTHYWGSPSYNEQFF.

This clonotype appeared once. The V call is TRBV9, the J call TRBJ2-2, with D hard to call. Germline V CDR1 and CDR2: SGDLS, YYNGEE. This CDR3 is 16 amino acids long. The V end lost 4 bases, the J end lost 0 bases, and 13 bases lay between the germline ends. The DNA for the CDR3 is TGTGCCAGCAGCTTCCGGGCCGCGCCGAACACCGGGGAGCTGTTTTTT. Translation gives CASSFRAAPNTGELFF.

The chain links TRBV4-3 to TRBJ2-7; TRBD2 aligns across 11 bases. This CDR3 has 16 amino acids. Trimming cost V 0 bases and J 6 bases; bases outside gene matches: 7. Germline CDR1 is LGHNA and CDR2 is YSLEER. The CDR3 DNA follows: TGCGCCAGCAGCCAAGATACTAGCGGGAGAAGAGGCGAGCAGTACTTC. Translated: CASSQDTSGRRGEQYF.

J is TRBJ2-1 and V is TRBV7-9; possibly TRBD1 for D (6 bases). V was pared by 0 bases and J by 7 bases, with 7 bases between. CDR3 length: 13 amino acids. Germline V gives CDR1 SEHNR, CDR2 FQNEAQ (reference sequence). The chain's CDR3 is CASSLARGNEQFF. Here the CDR3 DNA reads TGTGCCAGCAGCTTAGCAAGGGGGAATGAGCAGTTCTTC.

The chain employs TRBV28 and TRBJ2-7, with a weak D call TRBD1 (5 bases). CDR1 is MDHEN, CDR2 SYDVKM, per germline. The V gene lost 5 bases and the J gene lost 2 bases, with 13 bases spanning the gap. There are 14 residues in the CDR3. CDR3 nucleotides: TGTGCCAGCAGTCAATCAGGGATTGCCTACGAGCAGTACTTC. This encodes CASSQSGIAYEQYF.

The chain uses TRBV4-2 and TRBJ1-1; D unresolved. This CDR3 spans 13 amino acids. The germline gives CDR1 LGHNA, CDR2 YNFKEQ. V gave up 0 bases and J gave up 6 bases, with 8 bases separating them. CDR3 region: CASSQDPLAEAFF. Written as DNA, the CDR3 is TGTGCCAGCAGCCAAGATCCTCTCGCTGAAGCTTTCTTT.

The chain carries TRBV20-1 and TRBJ2-3; TRBD1 aligns across 10 bases. The V gene end was trimmed by 2 bases and the J gene end by 4 bases; junction bases not matched to a gene: 9. The V gene's germline CDR1 is DFQATT and CDR2 SNEGSKA (reference sequence). The CDR3 is made up of 16 amino acids. The CDR3 DNA sequence: TGCAGTGCTAGAATGTTGGGACAGGGGTTGGCAGATACGCAGTATTTT. This codes for CSARMLGQGLADTQYF.

The chain has TRBV28 and TRBJ2-2; D is undetermined. This CDR3 has 14 residues. CDR1 is MDHEN and CDR2 is SYDVKM in the germline V gene. V was trimmed by 1 base and J by 6 bases, leaving 9 bases between them. CDR3 sequence (DNA): TGTGCCAGCAGTTTATTCCCCGCCCCCGGGGAGCTGTTTTTT. It yields the protein CASSLFPAPGELFF.

This chain connects TRBV27 to TRBJ1-2; 7 bases map to TRBD1. Germline values: CDR1 MNHEY, CDR2 SMNVEV (reference sequence). CDR3 length equals 13 residues. V lost 5 bases and J lost 6; bases outside the gene matches: 6. CDR3 amino acids: CASSGTDSNGYTF. The CDR3 DNA reads as TGTGCCAGCAGTGGGACAGATTCGAATGGCTACACCTTC.